The TCR beta chain under discussion was sequenced for a study of T cell responses to AZD1222 COVID-19 vaccine. Remarks on this clone: The antigen is undetermined.

The assay was immunoSEQ multiplex PCR, and TCRdb's table has in-frame clones only and misses some. The sample includes 110,000 to 150,000 clones, over 90% seen only once; the top ten take 0.85% to 0.95%. Whole-study results and caveats: Spike-specific TCR depth and breadth grew after two AZD1222 doses. Spike was spanned by vaccine-associated CD4 TCRs, with dominance at 160-218 and 743-854.

V was cut by 8 bases and J by 1 base, with 29 bases left in between. CDR3 length: 18 residues. Per germline, CDR1 SQVTM and CDR2 ANQGSEA. This receptor was obtained from an adult in good health. This specimen consisted of peripheral blood, obtained on day 0 of MenACWY control vaccination. V usage is TRBV29-1 and J usage is TRBJ1-2; unclear D gene. The CDR3 spells CSNQGSVAVGNHNYGYTF. Here the CDR3 DNA reads TGCAGCAATCAAGGGTCGGTGGCAGTTGGAAATCATAACTATGGCTACACCTTC.